This TCR beta chain was captured by sequencing in a study of blood T cell repertoires in COVID-19. Study as a whole: The analysed material was cDNA or gDNA that came from T cells, B-cell-depleted T cells, or PBMCs.

While infection was still active, Seattle patients were enrolled and then followed longitudinally. Some clones are missing from TCRdb's copy, which holds only in-frame ones; the method was immunoSEQ multiplex PCR. The sample records roughly 410,000 clones, approximately 91% being singletons. Germline-derived CDR1 and CDR2 are MDHEN and SYDVKM. V lost 5 bases to trimming and J lost 4 bases, with 12 bases between them. This CDR3 contains 14 residues. The receptor was isolated from a woman between 35 and 50 years old with COVID-19, enrolled during active disease. This chain joins TRBV28 and TRBJ1-3; the D is unclear. Sequencing was performed on peripheral blood. In DNA form, the CDR3 reads TGTGCCAGCAGTACGACAAAGTCCGGAAACACCATATATTTT. It yields the protein CASSTTKSGNTIYF.